One and the same sample provided the 5 T cell receptor beta chains below, sequenced in a study of CD8 T cells in ankylosing spondylitis (TCRdb year 2017). Overall study results and their limits: A TCR beta motif made up of several highly homologous amino acid variants appeared to be characteristic of blood from ankylosing spondylitis patients.

Their antigen targets remain unknown. Library construction relied on 5' RACE. Sequencing was performed on an Illumina HiSeq 2500. Using fastp trimming at Q25 and MiXCR clonotype assembly, TCRdb reanalyzed the public sequencing data and kept in-frame beta chains. Every distinct CDR3 protein forms one entry, paired with its most common genes and DNA. This sample comprises about 540,000 distinct CDR3 sequences, about an eighth of them detected only once. The top ten clones comprise around 7% of the sample. The sequenced sample was blood, either unsorted or a sorted T cell fraction (not recorded which). These receptors all stem from a male donor with ankylosing spondylitis.

V usage is TRBV20-1 and J usage is TRBJ2-1; 8 bases align to TRBD2. The junction had 15 bases not matched to a gene; V was cut back by 3 bases and J by 8 bases. Germline values: CDR1 DFQATT, CDR2 SNEGSKA (reference sequence). The CDR3 sequence is 16 residues long. As DNA, the CDR3 is TGCAGTGCTAGGCCCAGCGGGAGCTTTTACGTCGATGAGCAGTTCTTC. Its translation: CSARPSGSFYVDEQFF.

This chain joins TRBV25-1 and TRBJ2-5; the match to TRBD2 covers 10 bases. From germline, CDR1 is MGHDK and CDR2 SYGVNS. V was pared by 0 bases and J by 4 bases, with 2 bases of the junction left unmatched. The CDR3 loop spans 15 amino acids. The CDR3 protein is CASSEYLAGVETQYF. The CDR3 DNA follows: TGTGCCAGCAGTGAATATCTAGCGGGAGTAGAGACCCAGTACTTC. Complete variable domain (other parts from reference TRBV25-1 and TRBJ2-5): EADIYQTPRYLVIGTGKKITLECSQTMGHDKMYWYQQDPGMELHLIHYSYGVNSTEKGDLSSESTVSRIRTEHFPLTLESARPSHTSQYLCASSEYLAGVETQYFGPGTRLLVL.

This clonotype appeared many times. V gene TRBV4-2 combines with J gene TRBJ2-2; 9 nucleotides line up with TRBD2. Losses at the gene ends were 4 bases for V and 6 bases for J; bases not matched to a gene: 12. The CDR3 length is 17 residues. CDR1 is LGHNA and CDR2 is YNFKEQ in the germline V gene. CDR3 sequence: CASSPGFWREGAGELFF. Here the CDR3 DNA reads TGTGCCAGCAGCCCTGGTTTTTGGCGGGAGGGCGCCGGGGAGCTGTTTTTT.

This clonotype was seen a handful of times. The V and J genes are TRBV18 and TRBJ1-2; D may be TRBD1 (5 bases). The V end was cut by 6 bases, the J end by 2 bases, with 13 bases between. The CDR3 spans 14 residues. Germline CDR1 KGHSH, CDR2 LQKENI. The CDR3 here is CASSAGTGNYGYTF. The CDR3 nucleotides are TGTGCCAGCTCGGCGGGGACCGGGAACTATGGCTACACCTTC. The variable domain in full, completed from reference TRBV18 and TRBJ1-2, reads NAGVMQNPRHLVRRRGQEARLRCSPMKGHSHVYWYRQLPEEGLKFMVYLQKENIIDESGMPKERFSAEFPKEGPSILRIQQVVRGDSAAYFCASSAGTGNYGYTFGSGTRLTVV.

This clonotype was picked up a small number of times. The chain is built from TRBV4-1 and TRBJ1-5, with a weak D call TRBD1 (5 bases). The CDR3 length is 17 residues. Germline-derived CDR1 and CDR2 are MGHRA and YSYEKL. V shed 0 bases and J shed 6 bases, with 18 bases lying between them. This chain's CDR3 is CASSQDTATAFFQPQHF. The CDR3 coding sequence is TGCGCCAGCAGCCAAGATACGGCGACAGCTTTCTTTCAGCCCCAGCATTTT.